This is a list of T cell receptor beta chains from one sample in a study of cytomegalovirus exposure and HLA in healthy donors. Method: immunoSEQ multiplex PCR; TCRdb's copy keeps in-frame clones and lacks some. This sample has more than 95,000 clones; around 78% occur once, and the top ten carry about 3.5%. The sample taken for sequencing was PBMCs. The receptors derive from a man aged 35 to 55 in good health and CMV-seronegative. Each CDR3 is given with its conserved first and last residue. Each record gives: V gene, D gene, J gene, CDR3 protein. A D gene is named only where the DNA matches it firmly.

TRBV5-1,TRBD1,TRBJ2-5,CASSRATGQGSWTQYF
TRBV10-3,-,TRBJ2-1,CAISQDSNEQFF
TRBV28,-,TRBJ2-4,CASSLGQYIQYF
TRBV21-1,-,TRBJ2-5,CASILRQALPGETQYF
TRBV7-8,TRBD2,TRBJ2-3,CASSLGVAGHTDTQYF
TRBV7-3,TRBD1,TRBJ2-2,CASSRTGATGELFF
TRBV28,TRBD1,TRBJ2-4,CASSLGQGADIQYF
TRBV5-4,-,TRBJ1-1,CASSAAGGGYTEAFF
TRBV11-3,-,TRBJ2-7,CASSLMANEQYF
TRBV7-8,-,-,CASSLVPLNYEQYF
TRBV28,-,TRBJ1-4,CASPWADRTNEKLFF
TRBV20-1,TRBD1,TRBJ1-1,CRTGAETEAFF
TRBV7-9,TRBD1,TRBJ1-1,CASSLWDRGGTEAFF
TRBV4-3,TRBD2,TRBJ2-7,CASSQDSTGGGKLVEQYF
TRBV18,TRBD2,TRBJ2-1,CASSPISGRSYNEQFF
TRBV10-3,-,TRBJ2-7,CAISDFPDNYEQYF
TRBV19,TRBD1,TRBJ2-6,CASSSLTGTGGPGANVLTF
TRBV5-5,TRBD2,TRBJ2-1,CASSFLAGAYNEQFF